One and the same sample provided the 15 T cell receptor beta chains below, sequenced in a study of identical twins (dated by TCRdb to 2015 to 2016). Libraries came from 5' RACE. Sequencing instrument: Illumina HiSeq 2000. TCRdb's own reprocessing of the public reads used fastp at Q25 and MiXCR and kept productive beta chains. Each record represents a unique CDR3 protein, reported with the most common genes and DNA among its rows. This sample comprises around 1.7 million distinct CDR3 sequences, less than 35% of them detected only once. About 0.27% of the sample belongs to the ten largest clones. The sample taken for sequencing was cord blood. Receptor source: a newborn girl in good health.

About this clonotype itself: An end of the junction differs from the germline gene, which may be a read error. The V call is TRBV27, the J call TRBJ2-7, with 13 nucleotides matching TRBD2. CDR3 length: 15 residues. Germline lookup yields CDR1 MNHEY and CDR2 SMNVEV (reference sequence). The CDR3 sequence: CASSSTSGRAYGQYF. DNA of the CDR3: TGTGCCAGCAGTTCTACTAGCGGGAGGGCCTACGGGCAGTACTTC.

A few counts support this clonotype. This chain's CDR3 is CASSQDRGLAARETQYF. CDR3 coding DNA: TGTGCCAGCAGCCAAGATCGAGGACTAGCGGCTCGAGAGACCCAGTACTTC. This chain joins TRBV14 and TRBJ2-5; 10 nucleotides agree with TRBD2. The junction had 8 bases not matched to a gene; V was cut back by 0 bases and J by 4 bases. Germline lookup yields CDR1 SGHDN and CDR2 FVKESK. CDR3 length: 17 amino acids. Drawing the rest from reference TRBV14 and TRBJ2-5, the complete variable domain is EAGVTQFPSHSVIEKGQTVTLRCDPISGHDNLYWYRRVMGKEIKFLLHFVKESKQDESGMPNNRFLAERTGGTYSTLKVQPAELEDSGVYFCASSQDRGLAARETQYFGPGTRLLVL.

A note on this clonotype: A much more abundant neighbour one base away suggests this may be a read error. The CDR3 sequence is CANSSRGSFYEQYF. The CDR3 DNA reads TGCGCCAACAGCTCCAGGGGATCCTTCTACGAGCAGTACTTC. The rearrangement uses TRBV5-1 and TRBJ2-7; D is possibly TRBD1 (6 bases). This CDR3 is built from 14 residues. Germline lookup yields CDR1 SGHRS and CDR2 YFSETQ.

The V and J genes are TRBV6-6 and TRBJ2-1; TRBD1 matches at 8 bases. This CDR3 is built from 14 residues. Unmatched junction bases numbered 7, after V lost 7 bases and J lost 5 bases. CDR1 and CDR2 from the germline V gene are MNHNY and SVGAGI (reference sequence). The CDR3 sequence is CASTRQGSHNEQFF. The CDR3 DNA sequence: TGTGCCAGCACCCGACAGGGGTCCCACAATGAGCAGTTCTTC.

On this clonotype itself: The junction departs from germline at one end; a sequencing error may be responsible. This chain connects TRBV20-1 to TRBJ2-1, with 11 bases fitting TRBD2. CDR1 is DFQATT and CDR2 is SNEGSKA in the germline V gene (reference sequence). The CDR3 has 14 amino acids. The CDR3 reads CRARTSGSYNEQFF. Here the CDR3 DNA reads TGCAGGGCTAGGACTAGCGGGTCCTACAATGAGCAGTTCTTC.

This clonotype came up a few times. The chain is built from TRBV7-9 and TRBJ1-1; weak D call: TRBD1 (5 bases). This CDR3 has 15 amino acids. V lost 5 bases, J lost 1 base, and 14 bases lay in between. The V gene's germline CDR1 is SEHNR and CDR2 FQNEAQ (reference sequence). This CDR3 reads CASSPHQGGNTEAFF. CDR3 DNA: TGTGCCAGCAGCCCCCATCAGGGCGGGAACACTGAAGCTTTCTTT.

A note on this clonotype: This likely stems from a read error, as it lies one base from a far larger clone. V is TRBV6-6 and J is TRBJ2-1, with 11 positions matching TRBD2. V shed 5 bases, J shed 10 bases, and the junction held 10 bases outside the gene matches. CDR1 and CDR2 (germline): MNHNY, SVGAGI (reference sequence). This CDR3 is built from 15 residues. CDR3 sequence reads: CASSPGTSGTYEQFF. CDR3 sequence (DNA): TGTGCCAGCAGTCCCGGGACTAGCGGAACCTACGAGCAGTTCTTC.

The chain uses TRBV19 and TRBJ1-2, with unresolved D. CDR3 length: 15 residues. Germline-derived CDR1 and CDR2 are LNHDA and SQIVND (reference sequence). V was pared by 4 bases and J by 2 bases, with 14 bases between. The DNA of the CDR3 is TGTGCCAGTAGTACCCCCGGCCTTGGGAACTATGGCTACACCTTC. Translation: CASSTPGLGNYGYTF.

This clonotype was counted a few times. This chain links TRBV27 with TRBJ1-2, with TRBD1 matching 7 bases. Germline CDR1 is MNHEY and CDR2 is SMNVEV (reference sequence). The CDR3 runs 14 residues. After removal of 3 bases from V and 7 bases from J, the junction contained 8 bases not matched to a gene. The CDR3 spells CASSFGGQRIGYTF. CDR3 coding DNA: TGTGCCAGCAGTTTCGGGGGACAGCGGATTGGCTACACCTTC.

This clonotype appeared a few times. The chain uses TRBV28 and TRBJ2-3; TRBD2 agrees at 14 bases. Germline V gene data show CDR1 as MDHEN and CDR2 as SYDVKM. The CDR3 loop spans 20 amino acids. With V trimmed by 2 bases and J by 3 bases, 13 bases remained unmatched. The CDR3 loop is CASSLVGGRLAGGPTDTQYF. The CDR3 bases are TGTGCCAGCAGTTTAGTTGGAGGTCGACTAGCGGGAGGGCCGACAGATACGCAGTATTTT.

This clonotype showed up many times. The chain has TRBV10-3 and TRBJ1-5, with TRBD1 matching 8 bases. Germline values: CDR1 ENHRY, CDR2 SYGVKD. V lost 4 bases, J lost 1 base, and 0 bases stayed unmatched. CDR3 length equals 14 residues. The CDR3 nucleotides are TGTGCCATCAGTGGACAGGGGAGCAATCAGCCCCAGCATTTT. It codes for CAISGQGSNQPQHF.

Ten or more counts support this clonotype. CDR3 protein: CAIGGTSTDTQYF. The CDR3 bases are TGTGCCATCGGCGGGACTAGCACAGATACGCAGTATTTT. V is TRBV10-3 and J is TRBJ2-3, with a possible D match to TRBD2 (6 bases). Trimming took off 8 bases at V and 0 bases at J, with 9 bases between the two ends. There are 13 residues in the CDR3. CDR1 and CDR2 from the germline V gene are ENHRY and SYGVKD.

The chain couples TRBV2 to TRBJ1-4; 9 nucleotides match TRBD1. CDR1 SNHLY and CDR2 FYNNEI come from the germline V gene. The V segment lost 2 bases and the J segment 8 bases; nucleotides outside the gene matches: 9. The CDR3 has 16 residues. The CDR3 bases are TGTGCCAGCAGTGAAATACCGGGACAGGGAGGCGAAAAACTGTTTTTT. Its translation is CASSEIPGQGGEKLFF.

A few counts support this clonotype. V usage is TRBV20-1 and J usage is TRBJ2-1; D remains ambiguous. The germline CDR1 and CDR2 sequences are DFQATT and SNEGSKA (reference sequence). Trimming stripped 2 bases from V and 5 bases from J, with 7 bases between. This CDR3 spans 12 amino acids. In DNA form, the CDR3 reads TGCAGTGCTAGACCTGCCGACAATGAGCAGTTCTTC. Its protein product is CSARPADNEQFF.

The chain employs TRBV18 and TRBJ1-1; 11 bases line up with TRBD1. Germline values: CDR1 KGHSH, CDR2 LQKENI. V lost 2 bases to trimming and J lost 0 bases; unmatched junction nucleotides: 8. There are 18 residues in the CDR3. The CDR3 region is CASSPSRTGGPLNTEAFF. CDR3 sequence (DNA): TGTGCCAGCTCACCATCCCGGACAGGGGGCCCGCTGAACACTGAAGCTTTCTTT.